These 18 T cell receptor beta chains were sequenced from one sample in a study of T cell responses to AZD1222 COVID-19 vaccine. The data were produced by immunoSEQ multiplex PCR, yet TCRdb's version contains in-frame clones alone and is incomplete. Of about 120,000 clones in the sample, more than 70% are singletons; the top ten hold less than 2%. Sequenced here: peripheral blood, sampled on day 0 of AZD1222 vaccination. These receptors were taken from an adult in good health.

The chain has TRBV7-9 and TRBJ1-1; maybe TRBD1 (6 bases). Trimming cost V 0 bases and J 3 bases, with 11 bases left between them. CDR3 length: 15 residues. Per germline, CDR1 SEHNR and CDR2 FQNEAQ (reference sequence). The CDR3 coding sequence is TGTGCCAGCAGCTTAGCGCAGGGGTACGACACTGAAGCTTTCTTT. This codes for CASSLAQGYDTEAFF. The variable domain in full, completed from reference TRBV7-9 and TRBJ1-1, reads DTGVSQNPRHKITKRGQNVTFRCDPISEHNRLYWYRQTLGQGPEFLTYFQNEAQLEKSRLLSDRFSAERPKGSFSTLEIQRTEQGDSAMYLCASSLAQGYDTEAFFGQGTRLTVV.

The chain links TRBV4-1 to TRBJ2-1; D is perhaps TRBD2 (5 bases). Looked up from germline, CDR1 is MGHRA and CDR2 is YSYEKL. V lost 0 bases and J lost 5, with 17 bases in between. The CDR3 has 17 residues. The CDR3 DNA follows: TGCGCCAGCAGCCAAGAGGGAAGAGGGAAAGCAGACAATGAGCAGTTCTTC. This translates into CASSQEGRGKADNEQFF.

The CDR3 DNA reads as TGTGCCAGCAGTTTATTTGGGGGAAACACTGAAGCTTTCTTT. This gives the protein CASSLFGGNTEAFF. J is TRBJ1-1 and V is TRBV27; D might be TRBD1 (5 bases). From germline, CDR1 is MNHEY and CDR2 SMNVEV (reference sequence). The CDR3 is made up of 14 amino acids. V shed 1 base and J shed 2 bases, with 8 bases lying between them.

This clone appeared once. The same CDR3 also results from other DNA sequences found in this sample. J is TRBJ2-2 and V is TRBV6-6; D is unresolved. The V gene's germline CDR1 is MNHNY and CDR2 SVGAGI (reference sequence). V gave up 3 bases and J gave up 0 bases, with 2 bases separating them. The CDR3 has 13 residues. CDR3 amino acids: CASSYSNTGELFF. The CDR3 nucleotides read TGTGCCAGCAGTTATTCGAACACCGGGGAGCTGTTTTTT.

The chain has TRBV9 and TRBJ2-7; D is unclear. This CDR3 contains 17 residues. From germline, CDR1 is SGDLS and CDR2 YYNGEE. V lost 3 bases and J 4 bases, leaving 23 bases between the germline ends. The CDR3 DNA reads as TGTGCCAGCAGCGCCAGTCCGACTTCCCGAGAACTTTACGAGCAGTACTTC. The encoded protein is CASSASPTSRELYEQYF. Filled out from reference TRBV9 and TRBJ2-7, the complete variable domain reads DSGVTQTPKHLITATGQRVTLRCSPRSGDLSVYWYQQSLDQGLQFLIQYYNGEERAKGNILERFSAQQFPDLHSELNLSSLELGDSALYFCASSASPTSRELYEQYFGPGTRLTVT.

The chain has TRBV11-1 and TRBJ2-7; D might be TRBD1 (6 bases). V lost 4 bases and J lost 4, with 14 bases in between. This CDR3 is 14 amino acids long. From germline, CDR1 is SGHAT and CDR2 FQDESV (reference sequence). CDR3 sequence: CASSSPTGFYEQYF. DNA of the CDR3: TGTGCCAGCAGCTCACCGACAGGTTTTTACGAGCAGTACTTC.

The J gene is TRBJ2-7, the V gene TRBV13, with TRBD1 matching 11 bases. The CDR3 contains 16 residues. Germline lookup yields CDR1 PRHDT and CDR2 FYEKMQ (reference sequence). The trim removed 5 bases at V and 2 bases at J, leaving 8 bases unmatched. The CDR3 nucleotides read TGTGCCAGCAGCGGCTCCGGGACAGGGGGGGCCTACGAGCAGTACTTC. Translation gives CASSGSGTGGAYEQYF.

CDR3 in DNA: TGTGCCACCAGTGATGGGACAGGGTACACCGGGGAGCTGTTTTTT. Translated: CATSDGTGYTGELFF. The gene calls are TRBV24-1 and TRBJ2-2; 9 bases agree with TRBD1. CDR1 and CDR2 from the germline V gene are KGHDR and SFDVKD. The CDR3 runs to 15 residues. Trimming removed 3 bases from V and 3 bases from J; junction bases left unmatched: 1.

The genes are TRBV24-1 and TRBJ2-3; D perhaps matches TRBD1 (6 bases). Germline CDR1 reads KGHDR; CDR2 reads SFDVKD. The CDR3 length is 14 residues. Trimming took off 4 bases at V and 0 bases at J, with 7 bases between the two ends. CDR3 bases: TGTGCCACCAGTGAGGGGGCTAGCACAGATACGCAGTATTTT. Translation gives CATSEGASTDTQYF.

The gene calls are TRBV5-1 and TRBJ2-1; 10 bases map to TRBD1. The CDR3 totals 16 residues. CDR1 and CDR2 from the germline V gene are SGHRS and YFSETQ. Trimming cost V 4 bases and J 4 bases; bases outside gene matches: 8. In nucleotides, the CDR3 is TGCGCCAGCAGCCTAGCTGGGACAGGGGTTTACAATGAGCAGTTCTTC. Translated: CASSLAGTGVYNEQFF.

The chain recombines TRBV20-1 with TRBJ2-7, with TRBD2 as a possible D gene (6 bases). The CDR3 is 11 residues long. Germline V gene sequence: CDR1 DFQATT, CDR2 SNEGSKA (reference sequence). V shed 7 bases and J shed 6 bases, with 13 bases lying between them. The CDR3 nucleotides read TGCAGTGGAGGGAGGAAGGGCGAGCAGTACTTC. Protein: CSGGRKGEQYF.

The rearrangement joins TRBV28 to TRBJ1-4; no firm D call. The CDR3 sequence is 14 residues long. V was trimmed by 3 bases and J by 8 bases, leaving 13 bases between them. CDR1 MDHEN and CDR2 SYDVKM come from the germline V gene. The CDR3 protein is CASSFGGAAEKLFF. The CDR3 coding sequence is TGTGCCAGCAGTTTCGGCGGAGCAGCAGAAAAACTGTTTTTT.

J is TRBJ2-7 and V is TRBV7-2; maybe TRBD1 (6 bases). The CDR3 covers 15 residues. Germline values: CDR1 SGHTA, CDR2 FQGNSA. V shed 5 bases and J shed 5 bases, with 19 bases lying between them. CDR3 nucleotides: TGTGCCAGCAGCCCCGGGACAACTTATGGCAACGAGCAGTACTTC. It specifies CASSPGTTYGNEQYF.

The V gene is TRBV7-9, the J gene TRBJ2-7; no reliable D call. V was pared by 2 bases and J by 3 bases, with 14 bases between. The germline CDR1 and CDR2 sequences are SEHNR and FQNEAQ (reference sequence). This CDR3 is built from 15 residues. As DNA, the CDR3 is TGTGCCAGCAGCTTAAAGGTAGGGCAGAACTACGAGCAGTACTTC. Translating gives CASSLKVGQNYEQYF.

The chain recombines TRBV15 with TRBJ2-7; 10 bases fit TRBD2. Germline V gene sequence: CDR1 LNHNV, CDR2 YYDKDF (reference sequence). V gave up 0 bases and J gave up 6 bases; unmatched junction bases: 8. The CDR3 consists of 16 residues. CDR3 in amino acids: CATSRDRLAGASEQYF. The CDR3 DNA reads TGTGCCACCAGCAGAGATCGGCTAGCGGGAGCCTCCGAGCAGTACTTC.

This clone was detected only a few times. The V call is TRBV6-2 or TRBV6-3, the J call TRBJ2-7, with D possibly matching TRBD2 (6 bases). The ends were cut back, 5 bases at V and 3 bases at J, with 14 bases in the middle. Per germline, CDR1 MNHEY and CDR2 SVGEGT. CDR3 length: 14 residues. The CDR3 reads CASSDAGLLYEQYF. In nucleotides, the CDR3 is TGTGCCAGCAGTGATGCGGGACTCCTCTACGAGCAGTACTTC.

The V gene is TRBV5-4, the J gene TRBJ1-6; 7 bases map to TRBD1. With V trimmed by 4 bases and J by 3 bases, 7 bases remained unmatched. Germline V gene sequence: CDR1 SGHNT, CDR2 YYREEE (reference sequence). This CDR3 region has 16 residues. The DNA of the CDR3 is TGTGCCAGCAGCCGCGGGGACAGACTCTATAATTCACCCCTCCACTTT. Encoded protein: CASSRGDRLYNSPLHF. Complete variable domain (other parts from reference TRBV5-4 and TRBJ1-6): ETGVTQSPTHLIKTRGQQVTLRCSSQSGHNTVSWYQQALGQGPQFIFQYYREEENGRGNFPPRFSGLQFPNYSSELNVNALELDDSALYLCASSRGDRLYNSPLHFGNGTRLTVT.

The rearrangement joins TRBV12-5 to TRBJ1-6, with 8 bases identical to TRBD1. The CDR3 is 17 amino acids. The germline gives CDR1 LGHNT, CDR2 FRNRAP. The V gene end was trimmed by 1 base and the J gene end by 7 bases; junction bases not matched to a gene: 9. The CDR3 region has the DNA TGTGCTAGTGGTTTGGGAAACTGGACAGGGACGAATTCACCCCTCCACTTT. This translates into CASGLGNWTGTNSPLHF.